These 14 T cell receptor beta chains were sequenced from one sample in a study of CD8 T cells in Susac syndrome (dated by TCRdb to the late 2010s). Library method: the immunoSEQ multiplex PCR assay. RNA was extracted with the RNeasy kit and roughly 0.45 to 1 ug was reverse transcribed using random hexamers. TCRdb's own reprocessing of the public reads used fastp at Q25 and MiXCR and kept productive beta chains. Identical CDR3 protein sequences are pooled into one entry, listed with their most common genes and DNA. The sample table lists around 200,000 distinct CDR3 sequences, over 90% of them with a count of one. The biggest ten clones account for around 0.094% of the sample. The sample consisted of CD4+ T cells from PBMCs. These receptors were obtained from a human donor with Susac syndrome.

The V and J genes are TRBV6-2 or TRBV6-3 and TRBJ2-4; no firm D call. CDR1 is MNHEY and CDR2 is SVGEGT in the germline V gene. Between the trimmed V and J ends, which lost 7 bases and 0 bases, there was a span of 10 bases. The CDR3 is 14 residues long. The CDR3 sequence: CASIQNLAKNIQYF. CDR3 coding DNA: TGTGCCAGCATTCAGAATCTAGCCAAAAACATTCAGTACTTC.

The chain combines TRBV4-1 with TRBJ1-1; possible D gene TRBD1, 5 bases. CDR1 is MGHRA and CDR2 is YSYEKL in the germline V gene. The CDR3 spans 14 residues. Trimming took 6 bases from V and 1 from J, leaving 12 bases between them. This CDR3 reads CASRGPVRNTEAFF. The CDR3 DNA sequence: TGCGCCAGCAGGGGACCGGTCCGGAACACTGAAGCTTTCTTT.

J is TRBJ1-2 and V is TRBV3-1; D is unresolved. This CDR3 contains 14 residues. The ends were cut back, 0 bases at V and 8 bases at J, with 13 bases in the middle. The germline V gene has CDR1 LGHDT and CDR2 YNNKEL (reference sequence). CDR3 DNA: TGTGCCAGCAGCCAAGACCGGCCAGTACGGGGCTACACCTTC. It yields the protein CASSQDRPVRGYTF.

The rearrangement uses TRBV6-5 and TRBJ1-2; D is unclear. Trimming left V 0 bases short and J 5 bases short, with 13 bases between. Germline V gene data show CDR1 as MNHEY and CDR2 as SVGAGI. This CDR3 comprises 15 residues. In DNA, the CDR3 is TGTGCCAGCAGTTACTCTATTCCAGGATCGTATGGCTACACCTTC. As protein: CASSYSIPGSYGYTF.

The V call is TRBV29-1, the J call TRBJ2-1; 12 bases line up with TRBD1. This CDR3 is 14 amino acids long. The trim removed 7 bases at V and 10 bases at J, leaving 11 bases unmatched. CDR1 is SQVTM and CDR2 is ANQGSEA in the germline V gene. DNA of the CDR3: TGCAGCGCACGTTCCGGGACAGGGGGCAGGGAGCAGTTCTTC. Translation: CSARSGTGGREQFF.

The V call is TRBV9, the J call TRBJ1-1; perhaps TRBD1 as D (6 bases). CDR1 and CDR2 from the germline V gene are SGDLS and YYNGEE. The CDR3 is made up of 15 amino acids. V shed 0 bases and J shed 2 bases, with 11 bases lying between them. CDR3 residues: CASSVVGGGNTEAFF. CDR3 DNA sequence: TGTGCCAGCAGCGTAGTCGGAGGGGGTAACACTGAAGCTTTCTTT.

The rearrangement joins TRBV13 to TRBJ2-5, with D hard to call. The CDR3 length is 15 residues. Germline V lookup: CDR1 PRHDT, CDR2 FYEKMQ (reference sequence). Trimming removed 4 bases from V and 2 bases from J, with 14 bases in between. As DNA, the CDR3 is TGTGCCAGCAGCTCGAACCGGGCCCCACAAGAGACCCAGTACTTC. It yields the protein CASSSNRAPQETQYF.

The rearrangement uses TRBV6-5 and TRBJ2-5; D unresolved. Germline V gene lookup returns CDR1 MNHEY and CDR2 SVGAGI. The length of the CDR3 is 13 residues. V was trimmed by 1 base and J by 3 bases, leaving 6 bases between them. The DNA of the CDR3 is TGTGCCAGCAGTTACTTTCAAGAAGAGACCCAGTACTTC. This gives the protein CASSYFQEETQYF.

The chain uses TRBV3-1 and TRBJ2-5, with D tentatively TRBD1 (5 bases). Trimming stripped 1 base from V and 7 bases from J, with 16 bases between. This CDR3 contains 15 residues. Germline V CDR1 and CDR2: LGHDT, YNNKEL (reference sequence). CDR3 nucleotides: TGTGCCAGCAGCCAAGGACAGACGGTCCCCGGGACCCAGTACTTC. This sequence encodes CASSQGQTVPGTQYF.

Here the CDR3 reads CASSLTSASNTGELFF. CDR3 bases: TGTGCCAGCAGTTTAACTAGCGCCTCGAACACCGGGGAGCTGTTTTTT. V gene TRBV12-3 or TRBV12-4 combines with J gene TRBJ2-2; 7 bases are a match to TRBD2. CDR3 size: 16 residues. The V segment lost 2 bases and the J segment 0 bases; nucleotides outside the gene matches: 3.

V and J are TRBV9 and TRBJ2-2, with D possibly being TRBD2 (7 bases). The length of the CDR3 is 17 residues. Trimming removed 4 bases at V and 1 base at J, with 17 bases between. Germline V gene lookup returns CDR1 SGDLS and CDR2 YYNGEE. CDR3 DNA: TGTGCCAGCAGCTTTACTGGGGGGGCCCAGAACACCGGGGAGCTGTTTTTT. Residues: CASSFTGGAQNTGELFF.

The CDR3 protein is CASTRPPNYGYTF. The CDR3 DNA reads TGTGCCTCGACCAGACCTCCTAACTATGGCTACACCTTC. The gene calls are TRBV30 and TRBJ1-2; D is undetermined. This CDR3 is built from 13 residues. Germline loops: CDR1 GTSNPN, CDR2 SVGIG (reference sequence). Trimming removed 7 bases at V and 0 bases at J, with 12 bases between.

The rearrangement uses TRBV3-1 and TRBJ1-3; D gene ambiguous. Germline V gives CDR1 LGHDT, CDR2 YNNKEL (reference sequence). V was shortened by 3 bases and J by 1 base, with 7 bases between the two germline ends. The CDR3 is 14 amino acids. The CDR3 DNA is TGTGCCAGCAGCCACGGTGGTTCTGGAAACACCATATATTTT. It encodes CASSHGGSGNTIYF.

The chain has TRBV20-1 and TRBJ2-7, with D unclear. The V gene lost 1 base and the J gene lost 2 bases, with 15 bases spanning the gap. Germline V CDR1 and CDR2: DFQATT, SNEGSKA (reference sequence). The CDR3 totals 15 residues. CDR3 protein: CSARVPGRNPYEQYF. The CDR3 coding sequence is TGCAGTGCTAGAGTCCCCGGCAGGAATCCCTACGAGCAGTACTTC.